What follows are 9 T cell receptor beta chains derived from one specimen sequenced in a study of shared clonotypes between healthy human individuals. The assay was immunoSEQ multiplex PCR, and TCRdb's table has in-frame clones only and misses some. The profile shows around 1,100,000 clones, 70% to 80% of them singletons. Sequencing used memory CD4+ T cells from PBMCs. The subset: CD45RA-negative fraction. The receptors shown here come from a man younger than 35 in good health. Some clones in this sample may be carry-over from other donors' samples.

The DNA for the CDR3 is TGTGCCAGCAGTCGCGGAGGGGGATTTGATACTGCAGATACGCAGTATTTT. Residues: CASSRGGGFDTADTQYF. The chain uses TRBV28 and TRBJ2-3; D may correspond to TRBD1 or TRBD2 (6 bases each). Germline V gene sequence: CDR1 MDHEN, CDR2 SYDVKM. V lost 5 bases and J lost 4, with 22 bases in between. This CDR3 has 17 residues.

This rearrangement joins TRBV7-9 to TRBJ2-7; the D gene is possibly TRBD2 (6 bases). V lost 8 bases and J lost 6, with 23 bases in between. Per germline, CDR1 SEHNR and CDR2 FQNEAQ (reference sequence). The CDR3 has 15 residues. CDR3 sequence: CASGSGGTRPGEQYF. Here the CDR3 DNA reads TGTGCCAGCGGAAGTGGGGGGACCCGACCCGGCGAGCAGTACTTC.

The genes are TRBV21-1 and TRBJ2-6; TRBD1 is taken as the D call from the table, unchecked against the DNA. TRBV21-1 is reported as a pseudogene. CDR3 length: 16 residues. CDR3 nucleotides: TGTGCCAGCAGCGGACAAAGACTCTCTGGGGCCAACGTCCTGACTTTC. It is translated as CASSGQRLSGANVLTF.

The rearrangement joins TRBV4-2 to TRBJ1-5; 7 nucleotides match TRBD1. This CDR3 contains 15 residues. Germline CDR1 LGHNA, CDR2 YNFKEQ. V lost 5 bases and J lost 3; bases outside the gene matches: 7. CDR3 coding DNA: TGTGCCAGCAGCTCGCGCGACAGGGACAATCAGCCCCAGCATTTT. It translates to CASSSRDRDNQPQHF.

This chain uses TRBV5-4 with TRBJ1-2; TRBD1 is a possible D gene (6 bases). The CDR3 is made up of 15 amino acids. Trimming removed 4 bases at V and 2 bases at J, with 15 bases between. CDR1 and CDR2 (germline): SGHNT, YYREEE (reference sequence). The CDR3 DNA reads TGTGCCAGCAGCCCTAACAGGGCGTTCAACTATGGCTACACCTTC. It is translated as CASSPNRAFNYGYTF.

The chain carries TRBV7-3 and TRBJ2-3; 8 bases fit TRBD2. Germline V gene data show CDR1 as SGHTA and CDR2 as FQGTGA. The length of the CDR3 is 16 residues. J was trimmed by 0 bases and V by 5 bases; bases with no gene match: 7. CDR3 coding DNA: TGTGCCAGCAGCCCCAACCGGGGGGGGAGCACAGATACGCAGTATTTT. Protein sequence: CASSPNRGGSTDTQYF.

The V and J genes are TRBV28 and TRBJ1-1, with a tentative D call TRBD1 (6 bases). V was clipped by 5 bases and J by 1 base, with 26 bases between them. Germline CDR1 and CDR2: MDHEN and SYDVKM. The CDR3 loop spans 19 amino acids. The CDR3 sequence: CASSLIIRTANLKNTEAFF. The CDR3 DNA is TGTGCCAGCAGTCTAATTATAAGGACAGCAAACTTAAAGAACACTGAAGCTTTCTTT.

This chain joins TRBV28 and TRBJ1-3; unclear D gene. CDR3 length equals 16 residues. Germline values: CDR1 MDHEN, CDR2 SYDVKM. V was clipped by 5 bases and J by 0 bases, with 14 bases between them. In nucleotides, the CDR3 is TGTGCCAGCAGTGTCCCGTTACCCCCCTCTGGAAACACCATATATTTT. Encoded protein: CASSVPLPPSGNTIYF.

Note on this clone: Different DNA sequences within this sample yield the same CDR3. The chain joins TRBV5-1 to TRBJ2-2, with D unresolved. The CDR3 is made up of 15 amino acids. Germline assignment: CDR1 SGHRS and CDR2 YFSETQ. With 0 bases removed from V and 0 bases from J, the gap between germline ends came to 6 bases. The CDR3 spells CASSLDRPNTGELFF. As DNA, the CDR3 is TGCGCCAGCAGCTTGGACAGACCGAACACCGGGGAGCTGTTTTTT.